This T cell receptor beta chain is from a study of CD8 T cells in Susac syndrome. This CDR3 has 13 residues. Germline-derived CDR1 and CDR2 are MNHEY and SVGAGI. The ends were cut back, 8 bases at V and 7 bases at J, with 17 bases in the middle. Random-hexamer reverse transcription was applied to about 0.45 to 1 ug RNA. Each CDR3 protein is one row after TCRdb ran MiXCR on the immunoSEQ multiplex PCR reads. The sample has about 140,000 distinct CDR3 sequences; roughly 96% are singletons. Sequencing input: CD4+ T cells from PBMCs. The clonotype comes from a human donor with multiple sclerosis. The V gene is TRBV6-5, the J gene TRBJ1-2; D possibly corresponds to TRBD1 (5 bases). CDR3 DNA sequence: TGTGCCAGCGAGGGACCCTCCGGTGGTGGCTACACCTTC. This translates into CASEGPSGGGYTF.